This TCR beta chain appears in the sequencing data of a study of T cells in Graves' hyperthyroidism and ophthalmopathy. Germline V CDR1 and CDR2: SGHRS, YFSETQ. This CDR3 has 15 amino acids. Amplification of TCR beta CDR3 regions was performed using RNA transcripts as template. Using the HTBI primer set, a first-round RT-PCR was run on the TCR CDR3. TCRdb itself ran the multiplex PCR reads through MiXCR, one entry per CDR3 protein. The data hold around 400,000 distinct CDR3 sequences, with approximately 14% observed a single time. Remarks on this clonotype: One junction end disagrees with the germline gene, perhaps due to a read error.

The sequence came from a woman aged 55-70 years with Graves' ophthalmopathy. The chain recombines TRBV5-1 with TRBJ2-5; the D gene is possibly TRBD1 (6 bases). Sequencing used blood. CDR3 region: CVSSTATGIGETQYF. In DNA, the CDR3 is TGCGTCAGCAGCACTGCTACAGGGATTGGTGAGACCCAGTACTTC.